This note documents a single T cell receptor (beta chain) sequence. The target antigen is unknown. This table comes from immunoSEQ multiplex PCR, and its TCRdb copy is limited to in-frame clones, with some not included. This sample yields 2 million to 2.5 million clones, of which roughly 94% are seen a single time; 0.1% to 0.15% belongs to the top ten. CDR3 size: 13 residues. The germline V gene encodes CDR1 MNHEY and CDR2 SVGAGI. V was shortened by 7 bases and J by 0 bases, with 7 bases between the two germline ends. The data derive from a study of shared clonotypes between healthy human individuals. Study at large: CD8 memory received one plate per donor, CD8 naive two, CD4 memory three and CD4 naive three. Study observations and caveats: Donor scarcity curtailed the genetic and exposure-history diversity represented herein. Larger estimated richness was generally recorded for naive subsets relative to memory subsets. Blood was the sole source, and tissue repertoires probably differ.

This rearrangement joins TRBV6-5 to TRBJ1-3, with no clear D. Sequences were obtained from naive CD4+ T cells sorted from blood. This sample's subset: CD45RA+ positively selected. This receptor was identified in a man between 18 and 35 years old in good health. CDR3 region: CASMGSSGNTIYF. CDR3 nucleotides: TGTGCCAGCATGGGGTCCTCTGGAAACACCATATATTTT.